This T cell receptor (beta chain) was identified in a study of cytomegalovirus exposure and HLA in healthy donors. Study-wide background: The roughly 120 validation repertoires were reported in a later analysis to have been generated on the same platform as the approximately 700 first-cohort repertoires. The study, taken as a whole, reports: The study designated about 180 TCR beta chains cytomegalovirus-associated. Cytomegalovirus status, reportedly, was diagnosed with high specificity and sensitivity by the classifier.

Germline V lookup: CDR1 SEHNR, CDR2 FQNEAQ (reference sequence). The CDR3 sequence is 14 residues long. Trimming removed 5 bases from V and 3 bases from J, with 14 bases in between. Profiling relied on immunoSEQ multiplex PCR, and the TCRdb table lists in-frame clones only, not all of them. The table includes some 140,000 clones, about 90% detected once. Separation from the approximately 670-subject first cohort characterized the roughly 110-subject validation cohort, to which the donors belonged. Comment on this clone: The antigen remains unidentified.

The chain has TRBV7-9 and TRBJ2-7; unclear D gene. The specimen was PBMCs. This clonotype was sampled from a man younger than 35 in good health and CMV-seronegative. The CDR3, as DNA: TGTGCCAGCAGCCCACCCCCCCAGGTCTACGAGCAGTACTTC. Amino acid sequence: CASSPPPQVYEQYF.